This T cell receptor (beta chain) was identified during a study of CD8 T cells in Susac syndrome. cDNA came from approximately 0.5 to 1 ug RNA primed by random hexamers. The TCR beta CDR3 was amplified by immunoSEQ multiplex PCR across 54 Vbeta, 13 Jbeta. TCRdb reprocessed the immunoSEQ multiplex PCR reads via MiXCR and lists one record per CDR3 protein. The data show 150,000 to 200,000 distinct CDR3 sequences, just over 90% seen once. The study sequenced TCR beta in blood CD8+ and CD4+ T cells. FACS was used to enrich TEMRA cells, whereas the CD8+ and CD4+ T cells were obtained by negative isolation. The origin of this receptor is a human donor in good health. The material sequenced was CD4+ T cells from PBMCs.

This CDR3 is CASSFAGAETQYF. The CDR3 nucleotides read TGTGCCAGCAGCTTCGCGGGTGCGGAGACCCAGTACTTC. This rearrangement joins TRBV7-9 to TRBJ2-5; tentative D call: TRBD2 (5 bases). Germline-derived CDR1 and CDR2 are SEHNR and FQNEAQ (reference sequence). The CDR3 length is 13 residues. Trimming took 3 bases from V and 5 from J, leaving 10 bases between them.